The 23 T cell receptor beta chains listed next were all sequenced from one sample in a study of blood T cell repertoires in COVID-19. Produced via immunoSEQ multiplex PCR; TCRdb's table is partial and in-frame only. The data contain about 90,000 clones, approximately 89% of them singletons. The sample was peripheral blood. These receptor sequences come from a human donor with active COVID-19. The donor label of this sample is uncertain.

The table lists this clone with a count of one. The chain links TRBV9 to TRBJ2-1; 12 bases agree with TRBD2. CDR3 length: 19 amino acids. Germline V CDR1 and CDR2: SGDLS, YYNGEE. J gave up 0 bases and V 0 bases, and 7 bases lay outside the gene matches. The CDR3 DNA is TGTGCCAGCAGCGTAGGGAACCTACTAGCGGGGGGCTCCTACAATGAGCAGTTCTTC. Its protein is CASSVGNLLAGGSYNEQFF.

The chain carries TRBV5-3 and TRBJ1-2; 9 nucleotides agree with TRBD1. TRBV5-3 is marked as an open reading frame, function uncertain. The CDR3 has 15 amino acids. Trimming removed 4 bases from V and 4 bases from J; junction bases left unmatched: 8. Here the CDR3 reads CARSMDRGGRYGYTF. The CDR3 DNA follows: TGTGCCAGAAGCATGGACAGGGGCGGGCGCTATGGCTACACCTTC.

The chain uses TRBV5-1 and TRBJ1-1; TRBD1 is a possible D gene (6 bases). The germline V and J ends were trimmed by 2 bases and 1 base, with 6 bases remaining between them. CDR1 SGHRS and CDR2 YFSETQ come from the germline V gene. This CDR3 region has 13 residues. In nucleotides, the CDR3 is TGCGCCAGCAGCTTACAGGGGAACACTGAAGCTTTCTTT. It yields the protein CASSLQGNTEAFF.

This chain uses TRBV5-1 with TRBJ2-1, with D possibly being TRBD2 (5 bases). Trimming took 0 bases from V and 7 from J, leaving 11 bases between them. This CDR3 spans 14 amino acids. Looked up from germline, CDR1 is SGHRS and CDR2 is YFSETQ. CDR3 sequence reads: CASSLGGNWNEQFF. Written as DNA, the CDR3 is TGCGCCAGCAGCTTGGGAGGGAACTGGAATGAGCAGTTCTTC.

The chain recombines TRBV28 with TRBJ1-3, with D tentatively TRBD1 (5 bases). Trimming removed 2 bases from V and 1 base from J, with 9 bases in between. CDR1 and CDR2 (germline): MDHEN, SYDVKM. The CDR3 contains 15 residues. CDR3 coding DNA: TGTGCCAGCAGTTTAATCCAGGGTTCTGGAAACACCATATATTTT. It codes for CASSLIQGSGNTIYF.

V gene TRBV19 combines with J gene TRBJ1-2; possibly TRBD1 for D (6 bases). With 1 base removed from V and 6 bases from J, the gap between germline ends came to 12 bases. Germline loops: CDR1 LNHDA, CDR2 SQIVND (reference sequence). The CDR3 extends over 14 amino acids. DNA for the CDR3: TGTGCCAGTAGTATAGGATGGGACACTGATGGCTACACCTTC. This encodes CASSIGWDTDGYTF.

V usage is TRBV19 and J usage is TRBJ1-2; 7 nucleotides agree with TRBD1. The V gene's germline CDR1 is LNHDA and CDR2 SQIVND (reference sequence). The CDR3 has 14 amino acids. Trimming at V came to 5 bases and at J to 6 bases, leaving 9 bases not matched to a gene. DNA of the CDR3: TGTGCCAGTAGTGCAGGGACAGCTGCGAATGGCTACACCTTC. Protein sequence: CASSAGTAANGYTF.

This chain uses TRBV3-1 (or the pseudogene TRBV3-2) with TRBJ2-3, with TRBD2 matching 8 bases. Germline V gene data show CDR1 as LGHDT and CDR2 as YNNKEL (reference sequence). The junction had 10 bases not matched to a gene; V was cut back by 4 bases and J by 4 bases. The CDR3 sequence is 16 residues long. The chain's CDR3 is CASSLRRGGVADTQYF. CDR3 DNA: TGTGCCAGCAGCCTTCGCCGGGGGGGGGTCGCAGATACGCAGTATTTT.

V gene TRBV6-5 combines with J gene TRBJ1-3; 10 bases align to TRBD1. The trim removed 7 bases at V and 2 bases at J, leaving 5 bases unmatched. CDR3 length equals 15 residues. Germline CDR1 MNHEY, CDR2 SVGAGI. In DNA, the CDR3 is TGTGCCAGCATCGGGACAGGGGAGACTGGAAACACCATATATTTT. Amino acids: CASIGTGETGNTIYF.

The gene calls are TRBV28 and TRBJ2-3; 14 nucleotides match TRBD2. Germline trimming cut 6 bases from V and 3 bases from J; bases unmatched to any gene: 11. Germline CDR1 MDHEN, CDR2 SYDVKM. CDR3 size: 18 residues. The CDR3 bases are TGTGCCAGCAGCCCAGGGGGACTAGCGGGGGACGTAACAGATACGCAGTATTTT. It specifies CASSPGGLAGDVTDTQYF.

This clone came up a few times. The rearrangement links TRBV6-4 to TRBJ2-2; D remains unclear. This CDR3 is built from 13 residues. Trimming stripped 0 bases from V and 5 bases from J, with 4 bases between. The germline V gene has CDR1 MRHNA and CDR2 SNTAGT. CDR3 protein: CASSDSQTGELFF. For the CDR3, the DNA is TGTGCCAGCAGTGACTCTCAAACCGGGGAGCTGTTTTTT.

The CDR3 sequence: CASSSQGARYTEAFF. In nucleotides, the CDR3 is TGTGCCAGCAGCTCACAGGGGGCGCGGTACACTGAAGCTTTCTTT. The rearrangement joins TRBV5-6 to TRBJ1-1; TRBD1 matches at 9 bases. Looked up from germline, CDR1 is SGHDT and CDR2 is YYEEEE. CDR3 length: 15 residues. V shed 3 bases and J 3 bases; nucleotides not matched to a gene: 6. Looking up the rest from reference TRBV5-6 and TRBJ1-1 gives the full variable domain: DAGVTQSPTHLIKTRGQQVTLRCSPKSGHDTVSWYQQALGQGPQFIFQYYEEEERQRGNFPDRFSGHQFPNYSSELNVNALLLGDSALYLCASSSQGARYTEAFFGQGTRLTVV.

In DNA, the CDR3 is TGTGCCAGCAGCGTAGGCACAGGGGTGGAGGAAAAACTGTTTTTT. Protein: CASSVGTGVEEKLFF. The chain carries TRBV9 and TRBJ1-4; 7 bases fit TRBD1. In germline, CDR1 is SGDLS, CDR2 YYNGEE. V dropped 0 bases and J dropped 8; count of bases not matched to a gene: 7. The CDR3 is 15 amino acids. Full variable domain (rest looked up from reference TRBV9 and TRBJ1-4): DSGVTQTPKHLITATGQRVTLRCSPRSGDLSVYWYQQSLDQGLQFLIQYYNGEERAKGNILERFSAQQFPDLHSELNLSSLELGDSALYFCASSVGTGVEEKLFFGSGTQLSVL.

The count of this clone is one. The V call is TRBV9, the J call TRBJ2-3; 8 bases map to TRBD2. Germline CDR1 SGDLS, CDR2 YYNGEE. The CDR3 spans 15 residues. Unmatched junction bases numbered 3, after V lost 0 bases and J lost 3 bases. CDR3: CASSVGAGETDTQYF. The CDR3 nucleotides read TGTGCCAGCAGCGTAGGAGCGGGAGAGACAGATACGCAGTATTTT.

The chain is built from TRBV7-3 and TRBJ2-3; 8 bases are shared with TRBD2. CDR1 is SGHTA and CDR2 is FQGTGA in the germline V gene. Unmatched junction bases numbered 3, after V lost 4 bases and J lost 0 bases. The CDR3 has 15 residues. CDR3 coding DNA: TGTGCCAGCAGCTCGATAGCGGGGAGCACAGATACGCAGTATTTT. Translated: CASSSIAGSTDTQYF.

The gene calls are TRBV28 and TRBJ1-6; no clear D gene. V shed 6 bases and J shed 0 bases, with 12 bases lying between them. The CDR3 is made up of 16 amino acids. In germline, CDR1 is MDHEN, CDR2 SYDVKM. CDR3 loop: CASSPGGSSYNSPLHF. CDR3 nucleotide sequence: TGTGCCAGCAGCCCTGGAGGGAGCTCCTATAATTCACCCCTCCACTTT.

V usage is TRBV25-1 and J usage is TRBJ2-7; a possible D gene is TRBD2 (7 bases). Trimming cost V 6 bases and J 7 bases, with 10 bases left between them. In germline, CDR1 is MGHDK, CDR2 SYGVNS. The CDR3 contains 11 residues. The CDR3 region is CASRGGGEQYF. The CDR3 DNA reads TGTGCCAGCAGGGGAGGGGGGGAGCAGTACTTC.

The table lists this clone with a count of one. This chain connects TRBV5-6 to TRBJ2-7; TRBD2 is a possible D gene (6 bases). The CDR3 runs to 16 residues. Per the germline V gene, CDR1 is SGHDT and CDR2 is YYEEEE. The V end was cut by 0 bases, the J end by 2 bases, with 15 bases between. This chain's CDR3 is CASSLEGIAAPYEQYF. In nucleotides, the CDR3 is TGTGCCAGCAGCTTGGAGGGGATAGCGGCACCCTACGAGCAGTACTTC.

The chain combines TRBV10-3 with TRBJ2-5; a weak D match, TRBD2 (6 bases). The CDR3 loop spans 14 amino acids. The V end was cut by 4 bases, the J end by 1 base, with 10 bases between. The germline V gene encodes CDR1 ENHRY and CDR2 SYGVKD. CDR3 bases: TGTGCCATCAGTGTGGGAGGCCCCCAAGAGACCCAGTACTTC. Its protein product is CAISVGGPQETQYF.

The CDR3 is CASSLGGTGEKLFF. For the CDR3, the DNA is TGTGCCAGCAGCCTAGGCGGGACGGGTGAAAAACTGTTTTTT. V gene TRBV28 combines with J gene TRBJ1-4, with D maybe TRBD1 (5 bases). This CDR3 has 14 residues. Germline CDR1 reads MDHEN; CDR2 reads SYDVKM. With 6 bases removed from V and 7 bases from J, the gap between germline ends came to 15 bases.

This clone was observed once. V gene TRBV5-5 combines with J gene TRBJ2-3; D is possibly TRBD2 (5 bases). CDR1 SGHKS and CDR2 YYEKEE come from the germline V gene (reference sequence). Trimming took off 4 bases at V and 3 bases at J, with 15 bases between the two ends. The CDR3 loop spans 15 amino acids. CDR3 sequence: CASSEGLSGTDTQYF. The CDR3 DNA sequence: TGTGCCAGCAGCGAAGGACTGTCAGGAACAGATACGCAGTATTTT. The full variable domain, rest sourced from reference TRBV5-5 and TRBJ2-3, is DAGVTQSPTHLIKTRGQQVTLRCSPISGHKSVSWYQQVLGQGPQFIFQYYEKEERGRGNFPDRFSARQFPNYSSELNVNALLLGDSALYLCASSEGLSGTDTQYFGPGTRLTVL.

The rearrangement uses TRBV11-2 and TRBJ2-5; 7 bases agree with TRBD2. With 6 bases clipped from V and 4 bases from J, the junction kept 2 bases outside the gene matches. This CDR3 is 12 amino acids long. Germline CDR1 is SGHAT and CDR2 is FQNNGV. The CDR3 DNA follows: TGTGCCAGCAGTTGGGAGGGAGAGACCCAGTACTTC. Its protein product is CASSWEGETQYF.

The chain employs TRBV15 and TRBJ1-5, with D uncertain. Trimming removed 0 bases at V and 7 bases at J, with 10 bases between. The germline V gene encodes CDR1 LNHNV and CDR2 YYDKDF (reference sequence). This CDR3 has 14 residues. The CDR3 DNA reads TGTGCCACCAGCAGAGATAGGCGGTGGCAGCCCCAGCATTTT. Translating gives CATSRDRRWQPQHF.